This T cell receptor beta chain was observed in a study of shared clonotypes between healthy human individuals. General study results and limits: Shared clonotypes across all four donors exceeded non-shared ones in generation probability.

Turning to this clone: Its antigen is not identified.

Naive CD8 populations comprised CD45RO-negative cells positively selected for CCR7, excluding terminally differentiated effector memory CD45RA+ cells. How the authors handled the data: Filtering was not the same, since immunoSEQ gave junction-only sequences without quality scores. Repertoires were generated with immunoSEQ multiplex PCR, while TCRdb's copy carries only in-frame clones and drops some. That table supplies the V and J calls and clone size; D and trimming were determined from the DNA. The sample lists about 680,000 clones, around 90% occurring once. Trimming cost V 1 base and J 8 bases, with 14 bases left between them. Germline V lookup: CDR1 MGHRA, CDR2 YSYEKL. This CDR3 is 14 amino acids long.

The sequencing input was naive CD8+ T cells sorted from blood. The rearrangement joins TRBV4-1 to TRBJ1-2; D possibly corresponds to TRBD1 (5 bases). The receptor comes from a man under 40 in good health. CDR3 loop: CASSQAAQGWGYTF. The DNA of the CDR3 is TGCGCCAGCAGCCAAGCCGCTCAGGGCTGGGGCTACACCTTC.